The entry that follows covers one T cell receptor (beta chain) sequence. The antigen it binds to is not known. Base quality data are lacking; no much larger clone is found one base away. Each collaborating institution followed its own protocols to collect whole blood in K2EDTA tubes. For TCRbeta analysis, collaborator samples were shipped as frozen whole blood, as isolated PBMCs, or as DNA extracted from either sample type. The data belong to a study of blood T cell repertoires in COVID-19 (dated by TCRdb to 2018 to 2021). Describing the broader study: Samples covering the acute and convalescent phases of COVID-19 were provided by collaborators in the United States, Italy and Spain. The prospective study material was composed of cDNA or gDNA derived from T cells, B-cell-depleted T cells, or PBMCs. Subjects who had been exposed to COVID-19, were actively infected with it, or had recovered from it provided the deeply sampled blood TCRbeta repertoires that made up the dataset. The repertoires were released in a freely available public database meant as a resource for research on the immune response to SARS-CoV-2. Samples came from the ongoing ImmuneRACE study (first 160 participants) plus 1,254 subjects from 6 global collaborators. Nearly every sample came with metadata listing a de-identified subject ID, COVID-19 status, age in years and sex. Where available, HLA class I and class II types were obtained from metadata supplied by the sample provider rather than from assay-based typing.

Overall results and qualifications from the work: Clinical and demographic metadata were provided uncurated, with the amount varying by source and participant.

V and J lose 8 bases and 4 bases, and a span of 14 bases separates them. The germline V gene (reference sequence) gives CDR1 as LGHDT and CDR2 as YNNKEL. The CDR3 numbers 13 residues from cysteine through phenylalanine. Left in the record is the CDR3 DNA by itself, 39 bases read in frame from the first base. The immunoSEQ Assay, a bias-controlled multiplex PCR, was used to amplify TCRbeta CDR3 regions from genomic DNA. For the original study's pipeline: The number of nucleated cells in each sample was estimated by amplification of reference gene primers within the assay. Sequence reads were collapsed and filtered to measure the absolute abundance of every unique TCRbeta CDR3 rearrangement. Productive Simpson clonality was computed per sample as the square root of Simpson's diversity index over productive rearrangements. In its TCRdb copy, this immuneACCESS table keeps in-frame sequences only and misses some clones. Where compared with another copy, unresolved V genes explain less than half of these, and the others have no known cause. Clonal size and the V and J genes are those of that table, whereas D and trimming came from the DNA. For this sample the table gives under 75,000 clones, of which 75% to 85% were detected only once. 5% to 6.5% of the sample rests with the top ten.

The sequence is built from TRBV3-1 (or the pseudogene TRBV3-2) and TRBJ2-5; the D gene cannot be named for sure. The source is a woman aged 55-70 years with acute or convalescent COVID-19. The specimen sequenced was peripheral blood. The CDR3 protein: CASGIRGGETQYF. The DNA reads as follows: TGTGCCAGCGGTATACGTGGCGGAGAGACCCAGTACTTC.